This T cell receptor beta chain is drawn from a study of regulatory and conventional T cells in RAG deficiency. The study's findings and limits: Treg unique TCR beta sequences were about 91-fold fewer in Omenn syndrome and CID/AS patients than controls.

CDR1 and CDR2 from the germline V gene are SGHRS and YFSETQ. V dropped 0 bases and J dropped 6 bases, with 13 bases sitting between them. The CDR3 sequence is 14 residues long. Measured with immunoSEQ multiplex PCR; TCRdb has only the in-frame clones, and not every one. The data hold roughly 32,000 clones, with about 91% observed a single time. Points on this clone: No antigen is known for it.

These data also formed part of another study, on regulatory T cells. That report adds: The PCR used 52 TRBV and 13 TRBJ primers. In patients, unique TRB V-J pairs were restricted and V/J usage skewed, especially in Tregs.

This TCR came from a human donor in good health. What was sequenced was CD8+ T cells sorted from blood. J is TRBJ2-7 and V is TRBV5-1; D remains ambiguous. This CDR3 reads CASSLGFSNCEQYF. CDR3 DNA: TGCGCCAGCAGCTTGGGGTTTTCGAACTGCGAGCAGTACTTC.